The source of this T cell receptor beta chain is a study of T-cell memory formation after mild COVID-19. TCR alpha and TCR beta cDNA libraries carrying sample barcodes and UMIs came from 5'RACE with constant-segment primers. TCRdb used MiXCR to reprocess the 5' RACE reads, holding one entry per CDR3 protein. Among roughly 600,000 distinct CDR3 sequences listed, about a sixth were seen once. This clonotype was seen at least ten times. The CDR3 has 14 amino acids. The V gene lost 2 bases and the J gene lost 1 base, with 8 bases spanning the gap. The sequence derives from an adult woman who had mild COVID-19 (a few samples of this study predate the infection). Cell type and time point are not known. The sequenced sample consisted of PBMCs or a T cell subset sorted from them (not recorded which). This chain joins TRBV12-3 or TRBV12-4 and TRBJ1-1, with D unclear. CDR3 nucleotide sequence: TGTGCCAGCAGTTTAAAAGGTCCGAACACTGAAGCTTTCTTT. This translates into CASSLKGPNTEAFF.